These 30 T cell receptor beta chains originate from one sample sequenced in a study of blood T cell repertoires in COVID-19. Clones were sequenced by immunoSEQ multiplex PCR, and TCRdb holds only the in-frame ones, with some missing. The data show under 200,000 clones, around 90% seen once. Sequencing input: peripheral blood. The receptors derive from a woman of 80 years or more with COVID-19, enrolled during active disease.

This chain uses TRBV28 with TRBJ2-7, with 11 bases aligning to TRBD2. Germline assignment: CDR1 MDHEN and CDR2 SYDVKM. V shed 5 bases, J shed 2 bases, and the junction held 2 bases outside the gene matches. There are 14 residues in the CDR3. The CDR3 DNA reads TGTGCCAGCAGTCTAGCGGGAGGTACCTACGAGCAGTACTTC. Protein sequence: CASSLAGGTYEQYF.

V is TRBV11-2 and J is TRBJ1-2, with no clear D. CDR1 is SGHAT and CDR2 is FQNNGV in the germline V gene. The CDR3 spans 12 residues. The V and J ends lost 9 bases and 8 bases respectively, with 16 bases between them. The CDR3 sequence is CASSPLRSGYTF. DNA of the CDR3: TGTGCCAGTTCCCCTTTACGGAGCGGCTACACCTTC. Combining the CDR3 with reference TRBV11-2 and TRBJ1-2 gives the whole variable domain EAGVAQSPRYKIIEKRQSVAFWCNPISGHATLYWYQQILGQGPKLLIQFQNNGVVDDSQLPKDRFSAERLKGVDSTLKIQPAKLEDSAVYLCASSPLRSGYTFGSGTRLTVV.

The genes are TRBV7-8 and TRBJ2-5; no reliable D call. The germline CDR1 and CDR2 sequences are SGHVS and FQNEAQ. CDR3 length: 14 amino acids. Trimming took 4 bases from V and 2 from J, leaving 11 bases between them. The CDR3 region is CASSSLPVQETQYF. For the CDR3, the DNA is TGTGCCAGCAGCTCCCTTCCGGTACAAGAGACCCAGTACTTC.

This clone is a singleton in its sample. The chain has TRBV5-6 and TRBJ1-2; 10 positions agree with TRBD1. CDR3 length: 16 residues. Germline lookup yields CDR1 SGHDT and CDR2 YYEEEE. Trimming took 0 bases from V and 8 from J; bases not matched to a gene: 10. The DNA of the CDR3 is TGTGCCAGCAGCTTGGTCCCGGGACAGGGGATTGACGGCTACACCTTC. Translating gives CASSLVPGQGIDGYTF.

The J gene is TRBJ1-5, the V gene TRBV10-3, with TRBD1 as a possible D gene (5 bases). The CDR3 runs to 18 residues. The germline CDR1 and CDR2 sequences are ENHRY and SYGVKD. V lost 7 bases to trimming and J lost 0 bases, with 22 bases between them. This chain's CDR3 is CAIKFFRGGAYSNQPQHF. The CDR3 coding sequence is TGTGCCATCAAGTTTTTCCGTGGAGGGGCTTATAGCAATCAGCCCCAGCATTTT.

V is TRBV27 and J is TRBJ1-5, with D maybe TRBD1 (5 bases). The germline V gene encodes CDR1 MNHEY and CDR2 SMNVEV (reference sequence). The CDR3 spans 13 residues. The V end was cut by 5 bases, the J end by 6 bases, with 11 bases between. Here the CDR3 DNA reads TGTGCCAGCAGTCGGGACGGGAGTCAGCCCCAGCATTTT. Protein sequence: CASSRDGSQPQHF.

The chain recombines TRBV7-9 with TRBJ1-4, with D unclear. Trimming removed 0 bases at V and 0 bases at J, with 8 bases between. The CDR3 extends over 16 amino acids. Germline CDR1 and CDR2: SEHNR and FQNEAQ (reference sequence). CDR3 sequence reads: CASSLARGTTNEKLFF. The CDR3, as DNA: TGTGCCAGCAGCTTAGCGCGGGGAACAACTAATGAAAAACTGTTTTTT.

Worth noting for this clone: One end of the junction is discordant with germline, which a read error may explain. The CDR3, as DNA: TGCGCCATCAGTTGGCAGGGAACTAATGAAAAACTGTTTTTT. Amino acids: CAISWQGTNEKLFF. The genes are TRBV10-1 and TRBJ1-4; D perhaps matches TRBD1 (5 bases). There are 14 residues in the CDR3. The germline gives CDR1 WNHNN, CDR2 SYGVQD (reference sequence).

The chain recombines TRBV6-4 with TRBJ2-1; D gene uncertain. The germline V gene has CDR1 MRHNA and CDR2 SNTAGT. This CDR3 region has 16 residues. The V end was cut by 0 bases, the J end by 5 bases, with 14 bases between. The CDR3 coding sequence is TGTGCCAGCAGTGACTCTTATTCCTACCCCCACAATGAGCAGTTCTTC. This sequence encodes CASSDSYSYPHNEQFF.

V usage is TRBV5-1 and J usage is TRBJ2-5; the D gene is possibly TRBD2 (6 bases). The CDR3 consists of 14 residues. Trimming pared 3 bases from V and 4 bases from J, leaving 13 bases between. Germline values: CDR1 SGHRS, CDR2 YFSETQ. The CDR3 loop reads CASSSAGGSETQYF. As DNA, the CDR3 is TGCGCCAGCAGCTCCGCCGGGGGTTCAGAGACCCAGTACTTC. The entire variable domain, with the rest obtained from reference TRBV5-1 and TRBJ2-5, is as follows: KAGVTQTPRYLIKTRGQQVTLSCSPISGHRSVSWYQQTPGQGLQFLFEYFSETQRNKGNFPGRFSGRQFSNSRSEMNVSTLELGDSALYLCASSSAGGSETQYFGPGTRLLVL.

This chain uses TRBV7-9 with TRBJ2-1; 11 bases agree with TRBD2. The V segment lost 1 base and the J segment 8 bases; nucleotides outside the gene matches: 4. This CDR3 has 15 amino acids. Germline CDR1 and CDR2: SEHNR and FQNEAQ (reference sequence). DNA for the CDR3: TGTGCCAGCAGCTTAGGAGTAGCGGGAGGGCATGAGCAGTTCTTC. It specifies CASSLGVAGGHEQFF.

The chain links TRBV28 to TRBJ1-5; D remains ambiguous. CDR3 length: 13 residues. Per the germline V gene, CDR1 is MDHEN and CDR2 is SYDVKM. V dropped 6 bases and J dropped 2 bases, with 8 bases sitting between them. In DNA, the CDR3 is TGTGCCAGCAGCGCCACGGGCAATCAGCCCCAGCATTTT. Its translation is CASSATGNQPQHF. Full variable domain (rest looked up from reference TRBV28 and TRBJ1-5): DVKVTQSSRYLVKRTGEKVFLECVQDMDHENMFWYRQDPGLGLRLIYFSYDVKMKEKGDIPEGYSVSREKKERFSLILESASTNQTSMYLCASSATGNQPQHFGDGTRLSIL.

V usage is TRBV6-5 and J usage is TRBJ2-1, with D tentatively TRBD2 (5 bases). The V end lost 8 bases, the J end lost 6 bases, and 8 bases lay between the germline ends. The CDR3 extends over 11 amino acids. Germline lookup yields CDR1 MNHEY and CDR2 SVGAGI. Written as DNA, the CDR3 is TGTGCCAGCCAGAGCGGCAATGAGCAGTTCTTC. Translating gives CASQSGNEQFF.

The chain links TRBV19 to TRBJ1-6; possibly TRBD1 for D (6 bases). Germline assignment: CDR1 LNHDA and CDR2 SQIVND (reference sequence). This CDR3 contains 12 residues. The ends were cut back, 6 bases at V and 9 bases at J, with 9 bases in the middle. The CDR3 DNA reads TGTGCCAGTAGCGAAGGGGGTTCACCCCTCCACTTT. This sequence encodes CASSEGGSPLHF.

V usage is TRBV25-1 and J usage is TRBJ2-2; D may be TRBD2 (5 bases). Trimming left V 3 bases short and J 6 bases short, with 11 bases between. The CDR3 covers 14 residues. Germline loops: CDR1 MGHDK, CDR2 SYGVNS. CDR3 region: CASSDPGLSGELFF. The CDR3 DNA follows: TGTGCCAGCAGTGACCCCGGACTCTCCGGGGAGCTGTTTTTT.

This chain joins TRBV7-9 and TRBJ1-1; 9 nucleotides match TRBD1. This CDR3 comprises 14 residues. Trimming at V came to 4 bases and at J to 1 base, leaving 1 base not matched to a gene. The germline V gene encodes CDR1 SEHNR and CDR2 FQNEAQ (reference sequence). This chain's CDR3 is CASSSTGGNTEAFF. The DNA of the CDR3 is TGTGCCAGCAGCTCGACAGGGGGGAACACTGAAGCTTTCTTT.

The chain links TRBV29-1 to TRBJ2-5; TRBD2 matches 9 bases. The CDR3 runs 13 residues. After removal of 6 bases from V and 5 bases from J, the junction contained 7 bases not matched to a gene. Per germline, CDR1 SQVTM and CDR2 ANQGSEA. DNA of the CDR3: TGCAGCGTGGGGAGCGGGAGGTTGGAGACCCAGTACTTC. Protein product: CSVGSGRLETQYF. The whole variable domain, remainder taken from reference TRBV29-1 and TRBJ2-5, is SAVISQKPSRDICQRGTSLTIQCQVDSQVTMMFWYRQQPGQSLTLIATANQGSEATYESGFVIDKFPISRPNLTFSTLTVSNMSPEDSSIYLCSVGSGRLETQYFGPGTRLLVL.

DNA of the CDR3: TGTGCCAGCAGCTTGGTCCCGGGACAGGGTCGTGGGGCCAACGTCCTGACTTTC. It is translated as CASSLVPGQGRGANVLTF. This chain connects TRBV5-6 to TRBJ2-6; 9 nucleotides line up with TRBD1. The CDR3 consists of 18 residues. Germline V CDR1 and CDR2: SGHDT, YYEEEE. V was clipped by 0 bases and J by 3 bases; unmatched bases: 7.

The V gene is TRBV3-1 (or the pseudogene TRBV3-2), the J gene TRBJ2-7, with D unresolved. The CDR3 consists of 14 residues. The germline gives CDR1 LGHDT, CDR2 YNNKEL (reference sequence). V lost 4 bases and J lost 5, with 15 bases in between. In nucleotides, the CDR3 is TGTGCCAGCAGCCGAGAAACCTCAGGCCACGAGCAGTACTTC. This translates into CASSRETSGHEQYF.

The V gene is TRBV10-3, the J gene TRBJ2-1, with TRBD2 matching over 11 bases. The CDR3 contains 17 residues. J lost 0 bases, V lost 6 bases, and 7 bases had no gene match. The germline V gene encodes CDR1 ENHRY and CDR2 SYGVKD. The CDR3 loop reads CAIRTSGTQGSYNEQFF. CDR3 nucleotide sequence: TGTGCCATCAGGACTAGCGGGACCCAGGGCTCCTACAATGAGCAGTTCTTC.

This rearrangement joins TRBV28 to TRBJ2-1; D not certain. CDR1 and CDR2 from the germline V gene are MDHEN and SYDVKM. The V end was cut by 3 bases, the J end by 8 bases, with 8 bases between. CDR3 length: 12 amino acids. Here the CDR3 DNA reads TGTGCCAGCAGTTTTTCGGTCGATGAGCAGTTCTTC. Its translation is CASSFSVDEQFF.

The V call is TRBV3-1 (or the pseudogene TRBV3-2), the J call TRBJ1-5; no definite D call. The CDR3 sequence is 14 residues long. The ends were cut back, 4 bases at V and 0 bases at J, with 7 bases in the middle. CDR1 and CDR2 (germline): LGHDT, YNNKEL (reference sequence). The CDR3, as DNA: TGTGCCAGCAGCCCTTTACATAGCAATCAGCCCCAGCATTTT. Translation: CASSPLHSNQPQHF.

The V call is TRBV6-5, the J call TRBJ2-7; weak D call: TRBD2 (5 bases). Trimming cost V 2 bases and J 1 base, with 6 bases left between them. The CDR3 has 13 residues. Germline CDR1 MNHEY, CDR2 SVGAGI. CDR3 region: CASSYRLSYEQYF. Written as DNA, the CDR3 is TGTGCCAGCAGTTACAGACTATCCTACGAGCAGTACTTC.

This clone is a singleton in its sample. The chain carries TRBV6-2 or TRBV6-3 and TRBJ1-5; TRBD1 might be the D (6 bases). V was clipped by 6 bases and J by 4 bases, with 19 bases between them. The CDR3 contains 16 residues. Germline V gene sequence: CDR1 MNHEY, CDR2 SVGEGT. CDR3 protein: CASSQGTSLQNQPQHF. The CDR3 nucleotides are TGTGCCAGCAGCCAAGGGACATCCCTACAAAATCAGCCCCAGCATTTT.

V usage is TRBV13 and J usage is TRBJ2-3; D is unresolved. The germline CDR1 and CDR2 sequences are PRHDT and FYEKMQ (reference sequence). This CDR3 is 14 amino acids long. V lost 0 bases and J lost 5, with 9 bases in between. CDR3 region: CASSLGSTGDTQYF. The CDR3 nucleotides are TGTGCCAGCAGCTTAGGCTCGACGGGAGATACGCAGTATTTT.

The chain links TRBV28 to TRBJ1-2; 7 bases are a match to TRBD1. V shed 5 bases and J 3 bases; nucleotides not matched to a gene: 9. CDR1 and CDR2 (germline): MDHEN, SYDVKM. The CDR3 extends over 15 amino acids. The CDR3 loop reads CASSRKGASYYGYTF. CDR3 coding DNA: TGTGCCAGCAGTCGTAAGGGGGCTAGCTACTATGGCTACACCTTC.

The chain uses TRBV20-1 and TRBJ2-7, with D tentatively TRBD1 (5 bases). Germline assignment: CDR1 DFQATT and CDR2 SNEGSKA (reference sequence). V was trimmed by 3 bases and J by 3 bases, leaving 24 bases between them. There are 17 residues in the CDR3. The CDR3: CSASILDTGQSHYEQYF. The CDR3 DNA is TGCAGTGCTAGTATTCTGGACACCGGTCAATCCCACTACGAGCAGTACTTC.

This chain uses TRBV2 with TRBJ1-5, with D perhaps TRBD1 (6 bases). The V and J ends lost 6 bases and 5 bases respectively, with 17 bases between them. Looked up from germline, CDR1 is SNHLY and CDR2 is FYNNEI. The CDR3 covers 15 residues. The CDR3 region is CASSLEDSTYQPQHF. For the CDR3, the DNA is TGTGCCAGCAGCTTGGAGGACAGTACCTATCAGCCCCAGCATTTT.

A single count supports this clone. The sample has other DNA sequences that encode this CDR3 too. This chain joins TRBV15 and TRBJ2-5, with D unclear. There are 14 residues in the CDR3. Trimming pared 0 bases from V and 2 bases from J, leaving 7 bases between. The germline CDR1 and CDR2 sequences are LNHNV and YYDKDF (reference sequence). The CDR3 protein is CATSRDLFQETQYF. The CDR3 nucleotides read TGTGCCACCAGCAGAGATCTGTTTCAAGAGACCCAGTACTTC.

The V gene is TRBV7-9, the J gene TRBJ1-3; D gene ambiguous. The ends were cut back, 4 bases at V and 0 bases at J, with 4 bases in the middle. The germline V gene has CDR1 SEHNR and CDR2 FQNEAQ (reference sequence). This CDR3 is 13 amino acids long. The CDR3 loop reads CASSSSSGNTIYF. DNA for the CDR3: TGTGCCAGCAGCTCCAGCTCTGGAAACACCATATATTTT.